This T cell receptor (beta chain) derives from a study of cytomegalovirus exposure and HLA in healthy donors. Whole-study context: An early data release held approximately 80 million unique TCRs from HLA-typed donors. General study results and limits: As a later analysis revealed, most CMV-associated TCR beta chains appeared HLA-restricted.

PCR amplification relied on 60 Vbeta primers (plus 13 Jbeta primers). Sequencing was performed with immunoSEQ multiplex PCR; in TCRdb, only in-frame clones are kept and a portion is missing. The sample shows approximately 140,000 clones, around three quarters of them seen only once. About this clone itself: Its antigen is undetermined.

Trimming left V 3 bases short and J 4 bases short, with 7 bases between. This CDR3 region has 14 residues. In germline, CDR1 is SGHNT, CDR2 YENEEA. The receptor comes from a man in his forties or fifties in good health and CMV-seropositive. Sample: PBMCs. This chain connects TRBV11-3 to TRBJ1-6; D gene ambiguous. CDR3 sequence: CASSFGSYNSPLHF. The CDR3 DNA follows: TGTGCCAGCAGCTTTGGCAGTTATAATTCACCCCTCCACTTT.